The 25 T cell receptor beta chains given below trace back to one sample, sequenced in a study of a mutant IDH1 vaccine in newly diagnosed glioma (dated by TCRdb to about 2021). Antigens of these TCRs are unknown. This specimen's time point label, interpreted: week 5, during vaccination. Every vaccine dose consisted of 300 ug of a 20-mer mutant IDH1 peptide in Montanide, administered subcutaneously together with topical imiquimod. Library preparation was by the immunoSEQ multiplex PCR assay. Entries here come from immuneACCESS through TCRdb and include only in-frame sequences with V and J called. Some clones fail to appear in such tables; in the studies checked, an unresolved V gene covers under half of the shortfall, and the cause of the remainder is unknown. This sample holds tens of thousands of clones; 91% were observed only once. The ten largest clones represent 0.56% of the sample. The sequencing here drew on PBMCs, taken from a glioma patient whose treatment included an IDH1 peptide vaccine. The receptors derive from a woman aged 45-60 years with glioma.

The chain links TRBV29-1 to TRBJ2-7, with D perhaps TRBD2 (6 bases). Per the germline V gene, CDR1 is SQVTM and CDR2 is ANQGSEA. V was trimmed by 3 bases and J by 3 bases, leaving 6 bases between them. The CDR3 is made up of 11 amino acids. For the CDR3, the DNA is TGCAGCGTTGACGGGGGCTACGAGCAGTACTTC. It yields the protein CSVDGGYEQYF.

A remark on this clone: The same CDR3 arises from other DNA sequences in this sample as well. The rearrangement uses TRBV28 and TRBJ2-7; D is ambiguous. Germline assignment: CDR1 MDHEN and CDR2 SYDVKM. CDR3 length: 11 residues. Deletions cut 4 bases from V and 0 bases from J, with 1 base between. CDR3 sequence: CASSSSYEQYF. CDR3 in DNA: TGTGCCAGCAGTTCCTCCTACGAGCAGTACTTC. Filled out from reference TRBV28 and TRBJ2-7, the complete variable domain reads DVKVTQSSRYLVKRTGEKVFLECVQDMDHENMFWYRQDPGLGLRLIYFSYDVKMKEKGDIPEGYSVSREKKERFSLILESASTNQTSMYLCASSSSYEQYFGPGTRLTVT.

Only one count was recorded for this clone. This chain links TRBV11-2 with TRBJ1-5; D gene uncertain. The CDR3 consists of 14 residues. The V gene lost 2 bases and the J gene lost 2 bases, with 7 bases spanning the gap. The germline V gene has CDR1 SGHAT and CDR2 FQNNGV. The DNA of the CDR3 is TGTGCCAGCAGCTTAATGTCCGGCAATCAGCCCCAGCATTTT. Protein product: CASSLMSGNQPQHF.

V and J are TRBV15 and TRBJ2-7, with TRBD2 matching over 14 bases. Germline V CDR1 and CDR2: LNHNV, YYDKDF (reference sequence). Trimming cost V 1 base and J 4 bases; bases outside gene matches: 12. CDR3 length: 19 residues. CDR3 nucleotide sequence: TGTGCCACCAGCAGAGGACAAGGCGGGACTAGCGGGAGAGCGTACGAGCAGTACTTC. Translated, it gives CATSRGQGGTSGRAYEQYF.

This chain connects TRBV28 to TRBJ1-1; unclear D gene. The ends were cut back, 5 bases at V and 0 bases at J, with 13 bases in the middle. Germline assignment: CDR1 MDHEN and CDR2 SYDVKM. CDR3 length equals 15 residues. The CDR3 sequence is CASSLPNGLNTEAFF. CDR3 coding DNA: TGTGCCAGCAGTCTACCGAACGGATTGAACACTGAAGCTTTCTTT.

This clone showed up just a few times. The chain employs TRBV13 and TRBJ2-7, with 10 bases aligning to TRBD2. The CDR3 length is 16 residues. Unmatched junction bases numbered 9, after V lost 4 bases and J lost 3 bases. Germline V CDR1 and CDR2: PRHDT, FYEKMQ (reference sequence). The CDR3 loop reads CASSSGASGSSYEQYF. In nucleotides, the CDR3 is TGTGCCAGCAGCTCGGGGGCTAGCGGGAGTAGCTACGAGCAGTACTTC. The full variable domain, rest sourced from reference TRBV13 and TRBJ2-7, is AAGVIQSPRHLIKEKRETATLKCYPIPRHDTVYWYQQGPGQDPQFLISFYEKMQSDKGSIPDRFSAQQFSDYHSELNMSSLELGDSALYFCASSSGASGSSYEQYFGPGTRLTVT.

This clone has just a few counts. This rearrangement joins TRBV10-3 to TRBJ1-4; 10 positions agree with TRBD1. This CDR3 spans 13 amino acids. J was trimmed by 8 bases and V by 5 bases; bases with no gene match: 2. Looked up from germline, CDR1 is ENHRY and CDR2 is SYGVKD. In DNA form, the CDR3 reads TGTGCCATCAGTCGGGGACAGGGGGAAAAACTGTTTTTT. This codes for CAISRGQGEKLFF.

The chain combines TRBV23-1 with TRBJ1-1, with D possibly matching TRBD1 (6 bases). TRBV23-1 is noted as an ORF with a role that remains uncertain. The V end lost 3 bases, the J end lost 14 bases, and 13 bases lay between the germline ends. This CDR3 region has 11 residues. The CDR3 spells CASSHPGVRFF. CDR3 coding DNA: TGCGCCAGCAGTCACCCAGGGGTCCGGTTCTTT.

The V and J genes are TRBV5-1 and TRBJ2-7; TRBD2 is a possible D gene (5 bases). The germline gives CDR1 SGHRS, CDR2 YFSETQ. There are 16 residues in the CDR3. Trimming removed 1 base at V and 2 bases at J, with 16 bases between. CDR3 coding DNA: TGCGCCAGCAGCTTGTTGTGGCGGACTCAAACCTACGAGCAGTACTTC. This sequence encodes CASSLLWRTQTYEQYF.

The V gene is TRBV6-1, the J gene TRBJ1-4; D perhaps matches TRBD1 (6 bases). The CDR3 runs to 12 residues. In germline, CDR1 is MNHNS, CDR2 SASEGT. V dropped 7 bases and J dropped 4 bases, with 7 bases sitting between them. CDR3 amino acids: CASNRVNEKLFF. Written as DNA, the CDR3 is TGTGCCAGCAACAGGGTTAATGAAAAACTGTTTTTT.

The genes are TRBV6-5 and TRBJ2-5; 7 bases agree with TRBD1. CDR3 length: 14 residues. V dropped 5 bases and J dropped 5; count of bases not matched to a gene: 8. Germline V gene lookup returns CDR1 MNHEY and CDR2 SVGAGI. The CDR3: CASSPQTGLETQYF. The CDR3 DNA reads TGTGCCAGCAGTCCCCAGACAGGGTTGGAGACCCAGTACTTC.

This sequence joins TRBV7-2 and TRBJ1-5; TRBD1 might be the D (5 bases). Trimming left V 3 bases short and J 6 bases short, with 15 bases between. Germline V gives CDR1 SGHTA, CDR2 FQGNSA. The CDR3 is made up of 15 amino acids. In nucleotides, the CDR3 is TGTGCCAGCAGCTTCCAGACAGTTTCGGGTCAGCCCCAGCATTTT. It specifies CASSFQTVSGQPQHF.

CDR3 DNA: TGTGCCAGCAGTTCACTAGCGGGAGGGCAAGATACGCAGTATTTT. It specifies CASSSLAGGQDTQYF. This chain uses TRBV6-1 with TRBJ2-3; 13 bases are shared with TRBD2. The CDR3 sequence is 15 residues long. The germline V gene has CDR1 MNHNS and CDR2 SASEGT. V was clipped by 5 bases and J by 5 bases; unmatched bases: 4.

This chain connects TRBV18 to TRBJ1-1, with TRBD1 matching 9 bases. CDR1 KGHSH and CDR2 LQKENI come from the germline V gene. The V gene end was trimmed by 3 bases and the J gene end by 5 bases; junction bases not matched to a gene: 13. The CDR3 is 17 amino acids. CDR3 residues: CASSPRQGVRGGTEAFF. The CDR3 DNA follows: TGTGCCAGCTCACCCCGACAGGGGGTACGAGGGGGGACTGAAGCTTTCTTT.

The chain uses TRBV6-1 and TRBJ2-7; perhaps D is TRBD1 or TRBD2 (5 bases each). V gave up 8 bases and J gave up 7 bases, with 21 bases separating them. This CDR3 has 14 amino acids. CDR1 is MNHNS, CDR2 SASEGT, per germline. DNA for the CDR3: TGTGCCAGCGCTCTGACCCGGGACGTTAAGGAGCAGTACTTC. Translating it yields CASALTRDVKEQYF.

The gene calls are TRBV28 and TRBJ1-5, with D perhaps TRBD1 (5 bases). This CDR3 comprises 11 residues. Germline lookup yields CDR1 MDHEN and CDR2 SYDVKM. Trimming stripped 2 bases from V and 13 bases from J, with 9 bases between. CDR3 loop: CASSLQRGQHF. CDR3 in DNA: TGTGCCAGCAGTTTACAGAGGGGACAGCATTTT.

The CDR3 DNA sequence: TGTGCCAGCAGCCGATACGAGCAGTACTTC. Its translation is CASSRYEQYF. V usage is TRBV28 and J usage is TRBJ2-7; D ambiguous. The CDR3 sequence is 10 residues long. V dropped 6 bases and J dropped 4 bases, with 4 bases sitting between them. The germline V gene has CDR1 MDHEN and CDR2 SYDVKM. The full variable domain, in which reference TRBV28 and TRBJ2-7 provide the parts outside the CDR3, is DVKVTQSSRYLVKRTGEKVFLECVQDMDHENMFWYRQDPGLGLRLIYFSYDVKMKEKGDIPEGYSVSREKKERFSLILESASTNQTSMYLCASSRYEQYFGPGTRLTVT.

The chain uses TRBV11-2 and TRBJ2-5, with 7 bases matching TRBD2. Germline V gene sequence: CDR1 SGHAT, CDR2 FQNNGV. Germline trimming cut 0 bases from V and 5 bases from J; bases unmatched to any gene: 3. This CDR3 spans 14 amino acids. The CDR3 DNA is TGTGCCAGCAGCTTAGAATGGGGAGGGGAGACCCAGTACTTC. It encodes CASSLEWGGETQYF.

This sequence joins TRBV28 and TRBJ1-1; no clear D. This CDR3 comprises 13 residues. The V end was cut by 1 base, the J end by 10 bases, with 13 bases between. CDR1 MDHEN and CDR2 SYDVKM come from the germline V gene. The CDR3 sequence is CASSLLGNSRAFF. As DNA, the CDR3 is TGTGCCAGCAGTTTATTGGGCAATTCTAGAGCTTTCTTT.

The chain employs TRBV15 and TRBJ1-3; D not certain. The CDR3 runs to 13 residues. V shed 5 bases and J shed 3 bases, with 8 bases lying between them. The germline V gene encodes CDR1 LNHNV and CDR2 YYDKDF (reference sequence). DNA for the CDR3: TGTGCCACCAGCTCGGTTAGTGGAAACACCATATATTTT. It encodes CATSSVSGNTIYF.

V is TRBV29-1 and J is TRBJ1-1; TRBD1 matches 7 bases. Germline CDR1 reads SQVTM; CDR2 reads ANQGSEA. The ends lost 4 bases at V and 0 bases at J; junction bases unmatched: 5. This CDR3 is built from 14 residues. The DNA of the CDR3 is TGCAGCGTTGCCTCGGGACAGATGAACACTGAAGCTTTCTTT. Translation gives CSVASGQMNTEAFF.

CDR3 sequence: CASRTYNYGYTF. The DNA for the CDR3 is TGTGCCAGCCGGACCTATAACTATGGCTACACCTTC. This sequence joins TRBV27 and TRBJ1-2, with D unclear. Germline values: CDR1 MNHEY, CDR2 SMNVEV (reference sequence). The CDR3 spans 12 residues. Trimming pared 8 bases from V and 1 base from J, leaving 8 bases between.

The genes are TRBV6-1 and TRBJ2-3; maybe TRBD1 (6 bases). The CDR3 extends over 14 amino acids. CDR1 MNHNS and CDR2 SASEGT come from the germline V gene. Trimming removed 3 bases at V and 4 bases at J, with 11 bases between. CDR3 region: CASSDRGVPDTQYF. For the CDR3, the DNA is TGTGCCAGCAGTGACAGGGGAGTCCCAGATACGCAGTATTTT.

This clone occurred once. The V gene is TRBV19, the J gene TRBJ1-2; 9 bases are a match to TRBD1. V lost 5 bases, J lost 4 bases, and 8 bases stayed unmatched. Per the germline V gene, CDR1 is LNHDA and CDR2 is SQIVND (reference sequence). This CDR3 has 15 amino acids. CDR3 sequence reads: CASSLSGQGGYGYTF. The CDR3 coding sequence is TGTGCCAGTAGTCTATCGGGACAGGGAGGCTATGGCTACACCTTC.

This rearrangement joins TRBV7-2 to TRBJ2-3; D gene ambiguous. This CDR3 spans 12 amino acids. The V end lost 3 bases, the J end lost 6 bases, and 7 bases lay between the germline ends. Germline CDR1 SGHTA, CDR2 FQGNSA. CDR3 DNA: TGTGCCAGCAGCTTCTCCGGGGATACGCAGTATTTT. This encodes CASSFSGDTQYF.